The 8 T cell receptor beta chains in this list originate from one sample, sequenced in a study of T-cell reconstitution after alpha-beta-depleted transplantation in children. Researchers prepared the TCRbeta library using unique molecular identifiers, the study reports. TCRdb fed the PCR reads into MiXCR, producing one record per CDR3 protein. The table includes about 610,000 distinct CDR3 sequences, roughly a tenth detected once. Sample: PBMCs from the stem cell graft donor, taken from the stem cell graft. Every receptor here comes from a human donor who donated a stem cell graft to a child with acute myeloid leukemia.

At least ten counts were recorded for this clonotype. This rearrangement joins TRBV15 to TRBJ2-2, with 9 positions matching TRBD2. The trim removed 7 bases at V and 6 bases at J, leaving 6 bases unmatched. The CDR3 contains 14 residues. Looked up from germline, CDR1 is LNHNV and CDR2 is YYDKDF (reference sequence). CDR3 nucleotide sequence: TGTGCCACCAACGTAGCGGGAGAGTCCGGGGAGCTGTTTTTT. As protein: CATNVAGESGELFF. The entire variable domain, with the rest obtained from reference TRBV15 and TRBJ2-2, is as follows: DAMVIQNPRYQVTQFGKPVTLSCSQTLNHNVMYWYQQKSSQAPKLLFHYYDKDFNNEADTPDNFQSRRPNTSFCFLDIRSPGLGDTAMYLCATNVAGESGELFFGEGSRLTVL.

This clonotype occurred a few times. This sequence joins TRBV7-2 and TRBJ1-2; TRBD1 aligns across 8 bases. There are 16 residues in the CDR3. The V and J ends lost 5 bases and 4 bases, in that order; junction bases with no gene match: 12. The germline V gene encodes CDR1 SGHTA and CDR2 FQGNSA. CDR3 nucleotide sequence: TGTGCCAGCAGCAAACAGACCGGGACAGGCGTCTATGGCTACACCTTC. Translated: CASSKQTGTGVYGYTF.

The chain has TRBV27 and TRBJ2-4; no definite D call. V lost 4 bases, J lost 9 bases, and 13 bases lay in between. Per germline, CDR1 MNHEY and CDR2 SMNVEV (reference sequence). The CDR3 has 13 residues. In DNA, the CDR3 is TGTGCCAGCAGTTCTCCGGCAGGCGGCATTCAGTACTTC. As protein: CASSSPAGGIQYF.

The chain has TRBV2 and TRBJ2-3; 12 bases line up with TRBD2. The J segment lost 3 bases and the V segment lost 4 bases, leaving 8 bases of the junction unmatched. The germline gives CDR1 SNHLY, CDR2 FYNNEI. CDR3 length equals 17 residues. The CDR3 here is CASSGSSGRALTDTQYF. CDR3 DNA: TGTGCCAGCAGTGGATCTAGCGGGAGGGCCTTAACAGATACGCAGTATTTT.

The CDR3 region has the DNA TGTGCCAGCAGCTCTTTTACCCCAGATACGCAGTATTTT. Amino acids: CASSSFTPDTQYF. The chain couples TRBV7-6 to TRBJ2-3, with no clear D. The CDR3 covers 13 residues. Germline V gives CDR1 SGHVS, CDR2 FNYEAQ. Trimming cost V 4 bases and J 4 bases, with 9 bases left between them.

The gene calls are TRBV5-1 and TRBJ2-2, with unresolved D. The germline V gene encodes CDR1 SGHRS and CDR2 YFSETQ. Trimming removed 2 bases at V and 6 bases at J, with 5 bases between. The CDR3 covers 12 residues. DNA of the CDR3: TGCGCCAGCAGCTTTACTCCCGGGGAGCTGTTTTTT. Protein sequence: CASSFTPGELFF.

The chain couples TRBV28 to TRBJ2-5; a weak D match, TRBD1 (6 bases). Trimming took off 10 bases at V and 4 bases at J, with 22 bases between the two ends. There are 15 residues in the CDR3. Per germline, CDR1 MDHEN and CDR2 SYDVKM. The CDR3 region has the DNA TGTGCCACCCGAGACCTGGACAGCATTTCAGAGACCCAGTACTTC. Protein sequence: CATRDLDSISETQYF.

This clonotype was counted only a few times. The rearrangement links TRBV3-1 to TRBJ1-2, with 7 bases fitting TRBD1. CDR1 is LGHDT and CDR2 is YNNKEL in the germline V gene (reference sequence). The J segment lost 8 bases and the V segment lost 0 bases, leaving 9 bases of the junction unmatched. This CDR3 spans 15 amino acids. CDR3 sequence: CASSQDGEGAGGYTF. Here the CDR3 DNA reads TGTGCCAGCAGCCAAGATGGTGAGGGGGCAGGCGGCTACACCTTC.